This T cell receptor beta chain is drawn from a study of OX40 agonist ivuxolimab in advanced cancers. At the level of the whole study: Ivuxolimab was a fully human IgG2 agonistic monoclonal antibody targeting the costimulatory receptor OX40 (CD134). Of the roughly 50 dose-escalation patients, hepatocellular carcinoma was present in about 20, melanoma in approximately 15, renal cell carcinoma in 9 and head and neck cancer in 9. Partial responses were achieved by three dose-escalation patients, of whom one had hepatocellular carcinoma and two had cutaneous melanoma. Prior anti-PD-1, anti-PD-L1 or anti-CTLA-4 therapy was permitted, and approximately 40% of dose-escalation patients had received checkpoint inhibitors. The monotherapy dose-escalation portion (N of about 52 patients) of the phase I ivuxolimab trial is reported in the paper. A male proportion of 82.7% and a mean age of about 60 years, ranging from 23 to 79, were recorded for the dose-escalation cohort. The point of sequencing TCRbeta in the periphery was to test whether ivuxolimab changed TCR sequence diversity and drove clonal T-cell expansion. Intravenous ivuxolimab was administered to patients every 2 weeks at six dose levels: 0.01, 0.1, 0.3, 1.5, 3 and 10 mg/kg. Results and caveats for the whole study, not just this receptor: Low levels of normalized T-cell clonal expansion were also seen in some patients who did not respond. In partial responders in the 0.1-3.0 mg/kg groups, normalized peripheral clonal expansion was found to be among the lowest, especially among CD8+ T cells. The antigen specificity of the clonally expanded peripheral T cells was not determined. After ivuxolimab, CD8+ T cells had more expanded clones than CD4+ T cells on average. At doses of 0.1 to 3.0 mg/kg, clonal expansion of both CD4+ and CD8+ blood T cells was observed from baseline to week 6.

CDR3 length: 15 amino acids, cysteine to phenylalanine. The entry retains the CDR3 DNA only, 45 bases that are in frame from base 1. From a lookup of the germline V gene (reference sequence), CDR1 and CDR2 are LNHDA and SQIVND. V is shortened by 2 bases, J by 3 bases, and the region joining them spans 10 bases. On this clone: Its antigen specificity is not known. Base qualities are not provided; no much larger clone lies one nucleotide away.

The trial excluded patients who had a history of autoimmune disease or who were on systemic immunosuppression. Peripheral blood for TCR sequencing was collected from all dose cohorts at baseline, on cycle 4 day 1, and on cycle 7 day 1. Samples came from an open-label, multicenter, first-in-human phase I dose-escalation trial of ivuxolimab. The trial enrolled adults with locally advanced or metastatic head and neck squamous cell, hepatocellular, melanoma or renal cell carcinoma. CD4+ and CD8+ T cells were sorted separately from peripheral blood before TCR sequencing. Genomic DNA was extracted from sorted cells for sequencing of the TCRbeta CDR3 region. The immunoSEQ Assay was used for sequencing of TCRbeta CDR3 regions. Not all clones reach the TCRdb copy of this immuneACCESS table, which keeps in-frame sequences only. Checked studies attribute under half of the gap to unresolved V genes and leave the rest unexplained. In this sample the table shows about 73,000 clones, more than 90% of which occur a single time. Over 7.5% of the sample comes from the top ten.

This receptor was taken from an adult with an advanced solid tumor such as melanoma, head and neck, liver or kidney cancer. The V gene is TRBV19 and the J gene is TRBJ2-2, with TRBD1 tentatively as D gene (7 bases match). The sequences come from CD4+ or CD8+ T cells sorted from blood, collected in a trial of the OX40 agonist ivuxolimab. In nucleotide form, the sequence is TGTGCCAGTAGTATATTCAGGGGGGACACCGGGGAGCTGTTTTTT. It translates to CASSIFRGDTGELFF.